A selection of T cell receptor beta chains follows, all from one sample in a study of CD8 T cells in ankylosing spondylitis. TCRdb itself ran the 5' RACE reads through MiXCR, one entry per CDR3 protein. This table holds about 390,000 distinct CDR3 sequences, about a fifth found once. The specimen sequenced was blood, either unsorted or a sorted T cell fraction (not recorded which). The source is a male donor with ankylosing spondylitis. Both conserved end residues are part of each CDR3. D genes are given only for firm matches. Clone size is stated in some rows and not others, as once, few, many or a class when expanded.

j_call cdr3_length v_call d_call clone_size cdr3_nt cdr3_aa
TRBJ2-5 17 TRBV28 - few TGTGCCAGCAGTCCTACCCCGGGCGGACCGTACCAAGAGACCCAGTACTTC CASSPTPGGPYQETQYF
TRBJ2-1 16 TRBV11-3 TRBD2 many TGTGCCAGCAGCTTAGGTAGCGGGCAATCCTACAATGAGCAGTTCTTC CASSLGSGQSYNEQFF
TRBJ1-2 13 TRBV3-1 - - TGTGCCAGCAGCGGGGAGACCTCCTATGGCTACACCTTC CASSGETSYGYTF
TRBJ2-2 15 TRBV5-1 TRBD1 many TGCGCCAGCAGCTTGGCGGGACAGATCACCGGGGAGCTGTTTTTT CASSLAGQITGELFF
TRBJ2-7 15 TRBV10-3 TRBD2 - TGTGCCATCAGCCTGACTAGCGGGAGTCACAACGAGCAGTACTTC CAISLTSGSHNEQYF
TRBJ2-6 13 TRBV20-1 TRBD1 many TGCAGTGCGCAGGGGGATGGGGCCAACGTCCTGACTTTC CSAQGDGANVLTF
TRBJ2-1 16 TRBV7-6 - - TGTGCCAGCAGCTTCCTTTCCGGGACAACTTACAATGAGCAGTTCTTC CASSFLSGTTYNEQFF
TRBJ2-7 13 TRBV7-9 - - TGTGCCAGCAGCTTATACAGAGCTTACGAGCAGTACTTC CASSLYRAYEQYF
TRBJ2-1 18 TRBV11-2 - few TGTGCCAGCAGCTTAGTGTGGGTTCCCAACGGCGGGCCCAATGAGCAGTTCTTC CASSLVWVPNGGPNEQFF
TRBJ2-7 14 TRBV5-1 - few TGCGCCAGCAGCCGGACTATTTTAGGAGCCGAGCAGTACTTC CASSRTILGAEQYF
TRBJ2-7 12 TRBV11-2 - few TGTGCCAGCAGCAGGACACATTACGAGCAGTACTTC CASSRTHYEQYF
TRBJ2-7 15 TRBV7-9 TRBD2 - TGTGCCAGCAGCTTAGACCTAGCGGGAGCAGTCGAGCAGTACTTC CASSLDLAGAVEQYF
TRBJ2-1 15 TRBV7-9 TRBD2 few TGTGCCAGCAGCTTCCTAGCGGGAGAGAACAATGAGCAGTTCTTC CASSFLAGENNEQFF
TRBJ1-4 15 TRBV5-1 - - TGCGCCAGCAGCTTGGAAGGGGCGGCTAATGAAAAACTGTTTTTT CASSLEGAANEKLFF
TRBJ2-5 17 TRBV7-2 TRBD2 - TGTGCCAGCAGCTTAGTTGGCGGGAGGGTTAGTTTTGTGACCCAGTACTTC CASSLVGGRVSFVTQYF
TRBJ2-2 16 TRBV4-3 - - TGCGCCAGCAGCCAATTCGGGACCCGAAACACCGGGGAGCTGTTTTTT CASSQFGTRNTGELFF
TRBJ2-7 13 TRBV5-1 TRBD2 - TGCGCCAGCAGCTTGGAGGGAGGGAACGAGCAGTACTTC CASSLEGGNEQYF
TRBJ2-1 16 TRBV5-1 TRBD2 few TGCGCCAGCAGCTTGGTAACTAGCGGGAGTTACAATGAGCAGTTCTTC CASSLVTSGSYNEQFF
TRBJ2-2 14 TRBV19 - - TGTGCCAGTAGTATTCGCCAGGACACCGGGGAGCTGTTTTTT CASSIRQDTGELFF
TRBJ2-3 13 TRBV6-2/TRBV6-3 - - TGTGCCACAGGATGGGGTACCACAGATACGCAGTATTTT CATGWGTTDTQYF
TRBJ1-6 15 TRBV5-6 - many TGTGCCAGCAGCTTGGGCCCTCCCAGAAATTCACCCCTCCACTTT CASSLGPPRNSPLHF
TRBJ2-7 15 TRBV6-5 TRBD1 few TGTGCCAGCAGATACTCGGGACAGGGGGGCTACGAGCAGTACTTC CASRYSGQGGYEQYF
TRBJ1-1 14 TRBV4-1 - few TGCGCCAGCAGCCGGGAACAGCGCCGAGGTGAAGCTTTCTTT CASSREQRRGEAFF
TRBJ2-7 13 TRBV7-2 - - TGTGCCAGCAGCCCTTCGTGGGGCCGCGAGCAGTACTTC CASSPSWGREQYF
TRBJ2-2 12 TRBV3-1 - few TGTGCCAGCAGCCATGGCACCGGGGAGCTGTTTTTT CASSHGTGELFF
TRBJ2-1 13 TRBV30 - - TGTGCCTGGAGTTCGACTTACTACAATGAGCAGTTCTTC CAWSSTYYNEQFF
TRBJ2-7 17 TRBV7-3 - - TGTGCCAGCAGCTTAGGAGTGGTGGGGCAGGGTCACCACGAGCAGTACTTC CASSLGVVGQGHHEQYF
TRBJ1-5 14 TRBV5-1 - few TGCGCCAGCAGCCAAAGTCAGGGTAGTCAGCCCCAGCATTTT CASSQSQGSQPQHF
TRBJ1-4 14 TRBV10-3 - few TGTGCCATCAGTGGAACAGGGTCGGTCGAAAAACTGTTTTTT CAISGTGSVEKLFF
TRBJ2-7 16 TRBV11-2 TRBD1 - TGTGCCAGCAGCCCATGGGGGACAGGAGAAACCTACGAGCAGTACTTC CASSPWGTGETYEQYF
TRBJ1-5 12 TRBV20-1 TRBD1 few TGCAGCGCCGGGACAGGGGGTCAGCCCCAGCATTTT CSAGTGGQPQHF
TRBJ2-2 17 TRBV9 TRBD2 - TGTGCCAGCAGCGTAGAATATCGGACTAGCGTCGCCGGGGAGCTGTTTTTT CASSVEYRTSVAGELFF
TRBJ2-1 15 TRBV5-4 TRBD2 - TGTGCCAGCAGCTACCAGACTAGCGGCGGTAATGAGCAGTTCTTC CASSYQTSGGNEQFF
TRBJ2-7 14 TRBV6-1 TRBD1 - TGTGCCAGCTGCCGGGACAGGGAGCCTTGCGAGCAGTACTTC CASCRDREPCEQYF
TRBJ1-3 15 TRBV18 TRBD1 few TGTGCCAGCTCACCGCGGGACAGCTCTGGAAACACCATATATTTT CASSPRDSSGNTIYF
TRBJ2-3 15 TRBV5-1 TRBD2 - TGCGCCAGCAGCTTCCTAGCGGGGGGCACAGATACGCAGTATTTT CASSFLAGGTDTQYF
TRBJ1-2 12 TRBV6-6 TRBD1 once TGTGCCAGCAGTGGACAGGGGGCTCTCTACACCTTC CASSGQGALYTF
TRBJ2-6 21 TRBV11-1 TRBD2 - TGTGCCAGCAGACTAAACCGGCGGGAGATCTGGGGGGACTCTGGGGCCAACGTCCTGACTTTC CASRLNRREIWGDSGANVLTF
TRBJ2-3 14 TRBV28 - - TGTGCCAGCAAAGTGCAACTTAGCACAGATACGCAGTATTTT CASKVQLSTDTQYF
TRBJ2-2 15 TRBV19 - - TGTGCCAGTAGCATAGGGTGGATGAGCACCGGGGAGCTGTTTTTT CASSIGWMSTGELFF
TRBJ2-1 12 TRBV11-3 - - TGTGCCAGCAGCTTAGCTGTGAATGAGCAGTTCTTC CASSLAVNEQFF
TRBJ2-7 13 TRBV20-1 TRBD2 - TGCAGTGCTGAGACTAGCGGGACCTACGAGCAGTACTTC CSAETSGTYEQYF
TRBJ2-7 14 TRBV12-3/TRBV12-4 - - TGTGCCAGCAGTTTAGCTTCTGACTCCTACGAGCAGTACTTC CASSLASDSYEQYF
TRBJ2-5 15 TRBV5-1 TRBD1 - TGCGCCAGCAGCTTAAAAGGACAGGGGGGAGAGACCCAGTACTTC CASSLKGQGGETQYF
TRBJ2-2 13 TRBV5-1 - few TGCGCCAGCAGCGTAAGACCCACCGGGGAGCTGTTTTTT CASSVRPTGELFF
TRBJ2-3 14 TRBV24-1 - - TGTGCCACCTTGGGCCCTCGGCCCTCGGATACGCAGTATTTT CATLGPRPSDTQYF
TRBJ2-1 14 TRBV2 - - TGTGCCAGCACGACGGGATCTGTTCACAATGAGCAGTTCTTC CASTTGSVHNEQFF
TRBJ2-5 15 TRBV2 - - TGTGCCAGCAGTCAACAGGGAAGGAGCCAAGAGACCCAGTACTTC CASSQQGRSQETQYF
TRBJ2-5 16 TRBV7-9 - - TGTGCCAGCAGCCCACCCCGGCCTAGCGAATGGGAGACCCAGTACTTC CASSPPRPSEWETQYF
TRBJ2-7 16 TRBV5-1 TRBD1 - TGCGCCAGCAGCCCCAGTATTGGGCAGGGGGTCTCTGAGCAGTACTTC CASSPSIGQGVSEQYF
TRBJ1-6 14 TRBV6-1 - - TGTGCCATCGGACGGAGCTCCTATAATTCACCCCTCCACTTT CAIGRSSYNSPLHF
TRBJ2-3 14 TRBV20-1 TRBD2 few TGCAGTGCCCTTCCTAGCGGGAGCACAGATACGCAGTATTTT CSALPSGSTDTQYF
TRBJ2-3 15 TRBV7-3 - - TGTGCCAGCAGCTTAAATGGGCCAAGCACAGATACGCAGTATTTT CASSLNGPSTDTQYF
TRBJ2-4 14 TRBV3-1 - few TGTGCCAGCAGCCAGGTGATAGCCAAAAACATTCAGTACTTC CASSQVIAKNIQYF